This is a list of T cell receptor beta chains from one sample in a study of T cell responses to AZD1222 COVID-19 vaccine. Profiling relied on immunoSEQ multiplex PCR, and the TCRdb table lists in-frame clones only, not all of them. This table holds 150,000 or so clones, 92% found once. The specimen comprised peripheral blood, sampled 28 days after the second AZD1222 dose. Receptor source: an adult who received the AZD1222 COVID-19 vaccine. CDR3s include the opening cysteine and the closing phenylalanine or tryptophan. The order of the fields is J gene, V gene, clone size, D gene, CDR3 protein, CDR3 DNA. D genes are given only for firm matches. Where a row states a size, it is once, few, many or the class of an expanded clone; other rows omit it.

J: TRBJ2-3
V: TRBV6-5
size: .
D: .
CDR3: CASSSPSGFTDTQYF
DNA: TGTGCCAGCAGCTCTCCCTCGGGGTTCACAGATACGCAGTATTTT

J: TRBJ2-1
V: TRBV25-1
size: .
D: TRBD1
CDR3: CASSEPGGRGNEQFF
DNA: TGTGCCAGCAGTGAACCAGGGGGAAGAGGCAATGAGCAGTTCTTC

J: TRBJ1-5
V: TRBV6-6
size: .
D: .
CDR3: CASSSQGRQPQHF
DNA: TGTGCCAGCAGCAGTCAGGGAAGACAGCCCCAGCATTTT

J: TRBJ1-1
V: TRBV10-3
size: .
D: TRBD1
CDR3: CAISQGAGAFF
DNA: TGTGCCATCAGCCAGGGGGCAGGGGCTTTCTTT

J: TRBJ2-2
V: TRBV18
size: .
D: .
CDR3: CASSPPTGDTGELFF
DNA: TGTGCCAGCTCACCCCCGACGGGGGACACCGGGGAGCTGTTTTTT

J: TRBJ1-1
V: TRBV10-2
size: .
D: .
CDR3: CASSEWNTEAFF
DNA: TGCGCCAGCAGTGAATGGAACACTGAAGCTTTCTTT

J: TRBJ1-3
V: TRBV9
size: .
D: .
CDR3: CASSETVVGLSGNTIYF
DNA: TGTGCCAGCAGCGAAACAGTGGTGGGGCTCTCTGGAAACACCATATATTTT

J: TRBJ1-4
V: TRBV7-8
size: .
D: .
CDR3: CASSLARMSPKLFF
DNA: TGTGCCAGCAGCTTAGCTCGTATGTCTCCAAAACTGTTTTTT

J: TRBJ2-1
V: TRBV7-9
size: .
D: .
CDR3: CASSSISGYYNEQFF
DNA: TGTGCCAGCAGCTCGATTAGCGGCTACTACAATGAGCAGTTCTTC

J: TRBJ2-7
V: TRBV28
size: .
D: .
CDR3: CASSTPGPAYEQYF
DNA: TGTGCCAGCAGCACCCCAGGCCCAGCCTACGAGCAGTACTTC

J: TRBJ1-1
V: TRBV5-4
size: .
D: .
CDR3: CASSLGAYTEAFF
DNA: TGTGCCAGCAGCTTGGGGGCCTATACTGAAGCTTTCTTT

J: TRBJ1-1
V: TRBV28
size: .
D: TRBD1
CDR3: CASRPGQGPEAFF
DNA: TGTGCCAGCAGACCGGGACAGGGGCCTGAAGCTTTCTTT

J: TRBJ2-7
V: TRBV28
size: .
D: .
CDR3: CASSLSPAYEQYF
DNA: TGTGCCAGCAGTTTATCACCAGCTTACGAGCAGTACTTC

J: TRBJ2-1
V: TRBV6-5
size: .
D: .
CDR3: CASRGTHNEQFF
DNA: TGTGCCAGCAGGGGGACCCACAATGAGCAGTTCTTC

J: TRBJ1-1
V: TRBV7-8
size: .
D: .
CDR3: CASSLVAGTGTEAFF
DNA: TGTGCCAGCAGCTTAGTCGCAGGGACCGGCACTGAAGCTTTCTTT

J: TRBJ1-5
V: TRBV5-1
size: .
D: TRBD1
CDR3: CASSLGTGTSNQPQHF
DNA: TGCGCCAGCAGCTTGGGGACAGGGACTAGCAATCAGCCCCAGCATTTT

J: TRBJ2-1
V: TRBV5-1
size: .
D: .
CDR3: CASSLATTEEQFF
DNA: TGCGCCAGCAGCTTGGCAACGACGGAAGAGCAGTTCTTC

J: TRBJ2-2
V: TRBV14
size: .
D: .
CDR3: CASSHFTGELFF
DNA: TGTGCCAGCAGCCATTTTACCGGGGAGCTGTTTTTT

J: TRBJ1-3
V: TRBV28
size: .
D: .
CDR3: CASNQGSGNTIYF
DNA: TGTGCCAGCAACCAGGGTTCGGGAAACACCATATATTTT

J: TRBJ1-1
V: TRBV6-5
size: .
D: .
CDR3: CASSRTVLDVAFF
DNA: TGTGCCAGCAGTCGGACAGTGTTGGATGTAGCTTTCTTT

J: TRBJ1-1
V: TRBV28
size: .
D: .
CDR3: CASSLGWAEAFF
DNA: TGTGCCAGCAGTTTAGGATGGGCTGAAGCTTTCTTT

J: TRBJ1-4
V: TRBV25-1
size: .
D: .
CDR3: CASSEWGANEKLFF
DNA: TGTGCCAGCAGTGAGTGGGGAGCGAATGAAAAACTGTTTTTT

J: TRBJ2-2
V: TRBV28
size: once
D: .
CDR3: CASSLNPSMGGELFF
DNA: TGTGCCAGCAGTTTAAACCCATCTATGGGCGGGGAGCTGTTTTTT

J: TRBJ1-4
V: TRBV19
size: .
D: TRBD1
CDR3: CASTDTGGSEKLFF
DNA: TGTGCCAGTACCGATACAGGGGGCTCTGAAAAACTGTTTTTT

J: TRBJ1-4
V: TRBV28
size: .
D: .
CDR3: CASSLGGAHNEKLFF
DNA: TGTGCCAGCAGTTTAGGAGGGGCCCACAATGAAAAACTGTTTTTT

J: TRBJ1-1
V: TRBV7-3
size: .
D: .
CDR3: CASSLMGGNTEAFF
DNA: TGTGCCAGCAGCTTAATGGGGGGGAACACTGAAGCTTTCTTT

J: TRBJ1-1
V: TRBV28
size: .
D: .
CDR3: CASSLMHPEAFF
DNA: TGTGCCAGCAGTTTAATGCATCCTGAAGCTTTCTTT

J: TRBJ2-7
V: TRBV3-1/TRBV3-2
size: once
D: TRBD2
CDR3: CASSQGGSDEQYF
DNA: TGTGCCAGCAGCCAGGGGGGGAGTGACGAGCAGTACTTC

J: TRBJ1-1
V: TRBV19
size: .
D: .
CDR3: CATQRRNTEAFF
DNA: TGTGCCACCCAGCGCAGGAACACTGAAGCTTTCTTT

J: TRBJ2-1
V: TRBV6-5
size: .
D: TRBD2
CDR3: CASSKTSGSGNEQFF
DNA: TGTGCCAGCAGTAAGACTAGCGGGAGCGGCAATGAGCAGTTCTTC

J: TRBJ2-1
V: TRBV5-1
size: .
D: TRBD2
CDR3: CASSQGLSSGRPYNEQFF
DNA: TGCGCCAGCAGCCAGGGGTTGTCTAGCGGGAGACCTTACAATGAGCAGTTCTTC

J: TRBJ2-1
V: TRBV5-1
size: .
D: .
CDR3: CASSSGGPSEQFF
DNA: TGCGCCAGCAGCTCAGGAGGGCCGAGTGAGCAGTTCTTC

J: TRBJ2-3
V: TRBV7-8
size: .
D: .
CDR3: CASLTEVGTDTQYF
DNA: TGTGCCAGCCTGACGGAGGTCGGCACAGATACGCAGTATTTT

J: TRBJ2-7
V: TRBV6-5
size: .
D: .
CDR3: CASTDGYSYEQYF
DNA: TGTGCCAGCACCGACGGATACTCCTACGAGCAGTACTTC

J: TRBJ2-7
V: TRBV19
size: .
D: .
CDR3: CASSLYPRDTDEQYF
DNA: TGTGCCAGTAGTCTTTACCCCCGGGACACTGACGAGCAGTACTTC

J: TRBJ2-3
V: TRBV27
size: .
D: .
CDR3: CASSLSYDVMGDTQYF
DNA: TGTGCCAGCAGTTTATCGTATGACGTGATGGGAGATACGCAGTATTTT

J: TRBJ1-1
V: TRBV4-3
size: .
D: .
CDR3: CASSQDRGGLIEAFF
DNA: TGCGCCAGCAGCCAAGATCGCGGCGGACTTATTGAAGCTTTCTTT

J: TRBJ1-4
V: TRBV5-4
size: once
D: .
CDR3: CASSPSPGRGTNEKLFF
DNA: TGTGCCAGCAGCCCATCGCCAGGGAGAGGAACTAATGAAAAACTGTTTTTT

J: TRBJ1-1
V: TRBV7-9
size: .
D: .
CDR3: CASKPRDNTEAFF
DNA: TGTGCCAGCAAACCCCGGGACAACACTGAAGCTTTCTTT

J: TRBJ2-3
V: TRBV6-6
size: .
D: TRBD2
CDR3: CASSLLGGRAADTQYF
DNA: TGTGCCAGCAGTTTGCTTGGCGGGAGGGCGGCAGATACGCAGTATTTT

J: TRBJ1-5
V: TRBV6-6
size: .
D: .
CDR3: CASSSADRINQPQHF
DNA: TGTGCCAGCAGTTCCGCAGACAGAATCAATCAGCCCCAGCATTTT

J: TRBJ2-1
V: TRBV29-1
size: few
D: TRBD2
CDR3: CSVAGLAGETYNEQFF
DNA: TGCAGCGTTGCCGGACTAGCGGGAGAAACGTATAATGAGCAGTTCTTC

J: TRBJ2-1
V: TRBV5-1
size: .
D: .
CDR3: CASSASYEQFF
DNA: TGCGCCAGCAGCGCGAGTTATGAGCAGTTCTTC

J: TRBJ1-2
V: TRBV27
size: .
D: .
CDR3: CASSHGLGGAGYTF
DNA: TGTGCCAGCAGTCACGGACTCGGGGGAGCTGGCTACACCTTC

J: TRBJ2-4
V: TRBV11-1
size: .
D: TRBD1
CDR3: CASSLSRTGGDIQYF
DNA: TGTGCCAGCAGCTTAAGCAGGACAGGGGGTGACATTCAGTACTTC